This T cell receptor (beta chain) was sequenced in a study of radiotherapy plus CTLA-4 blockade in lung cancer. The assay was immunoSEQ multiplex PCR, and TCRdb's table has in-frame clones only and misses some. The table shows about 85,000 clones, with approximately 83% occurring only once. The CDR3 totals 15 residues. The germline V gene has CDR1 MNHEY and CDR2 SVGAGI. The V and J ends lost 7 bases and 1 base respectively, with 14 bases between them. Ipilimumab-mediated CTLA-4 blockade plus focal radiation was given to patients having chemo-refractory metastatic non-small-cell lung cancer. This TCR derives from a human donor with non-small cell lung cancer who had a partial response to radiotherapy plus ipilimumab. V gene TRBV6-5 combines with J gene TRBJ1-3; weak D call: TRBD1 (6 bases). Material: peripheral blood, obtained from a patient treated with radiotherapy plus ipilimumab. As DNA, the CDR3 is TGTGCCAGCACATGGGGGCGCGGTTCTGGAAACACCATATATTTT. Translation gives CASTWGRGSGNTIYF.